What follows is one T cell receptor beta chain and its context. PCR employed 60 Vbeta and 13 Jbeta primers. Only in-frame clones appear in the TCRdb table, and some are missing; sequencing was by immunoSEQ multiplex PCR. The data hold more than 110,000 clones, with roughly 79% observed a single time. This sample is part of a study of cytomegalovirus exposure and HLA in healthy donors. Trimming took off 9 bases at V and 4 bases at J, with 9 bases between the two ends. This CDR3 is 11 amino acids long. Germline lookup yields CDR1 LNHDA and CDR2 SQIVND (reference sequence). The sequenced sample consisted of PBMCs. The rearrangement joins TRBV19 to TRBJ1-1; D gene uncertain. The receptor was derived from a man younger than 45 in good health and CMV-seropositive. The CDR3 DNA sequence: TGTGCCAGCCAGGCGACCACTGAAGCTTTCTTT. This encodes CASQATTEAFF.